This TCR beta chain was documented in a study of tissue T cells after allogeneic stem cell transplantation. This clone came up a few times. Its antigen is undetermined. Gene names and germline match the mouse. Read coverage stops 1 residue before the CDR3 terminus; the germline J gene supplies the remainder. Method: immunoSEQ multiplex PCR; TCRdb's copy keeps in-frame clones and lacks some. The sample lists thousands of clones, 47% occurring once. Time point specified: mouse harvest day 7 after allogeneic transplant. Tail vein injection delivered 10^7 T-cell-depleted bone marrow cells and 10^6 splenic CD5+ T cells. Mice had MHC-mismatched B6 into BALB/c GVHD, sampled day 7 or 14. Broader study findings: Limitations included a small, clinically heterogeneous cohort and limited sampling depth. Across patients, clones rarely overlapped, yet motif clusters were shared tissue-specifically. Blood and spleen captured only part of the tissue TCR repertoire.

The CDR3 is 15 amino acids. Germline V gene sequence: CDR1 KGHPV, CDR2 FQNQEV (reference sequence). The trim removed 4 bases at V and 0 bases at J, leaving 2 bases unmatched. The V gene is TRBV26, the J gene TRBJ1-4, with 7 bases identical to TRBD1. The TCR was taken from a female BALB/c mouse given C57BL/6 T cells with graft-versus-host disease after an allogeneic hematopoietic cell transplant. Sequencing was done on a sample of gut tissue. CDR3 bases read: TGTGCCAGCAGTCCGACAGGGATTTCCAACGAAAGATTATTT. This encodes CASSPTGISNERLF. The whole CDR3 protein is CASSPTGISNERLFF.